The source of this T cell receptor (beta chain) is a study of T cell changes during pregnancy in multiple sclerosis. The protocol was immunoSEQ multiplex PCR, while the TCRdb copy is restricted to in-frame clones and leaves out a portion. The table includes 55,000 to 75,000 clones, approximately 93% detected once. The germline V gene has CDR1 SGHRS and CDR2 YFSETQ. CDR3 length: 17 residues. Unmatched junction bases numbered 5, after V lost 4 bases and J lost 2 bases. V gene TRBV5-1 combines with J gene TRBJ2-1, with 14 bases aligning to TRBD2. Sequenced here: CD8+ T cells from peripheral blood mononuclear cells, sampled in the second trimester of pregnancy. The sequence came from a female donor with multiple sclerosis, enrolled in a pregnancy study. Here the CDR3 reads CASSLGTSGSPYNEQFF. CDR3 nucleotides: TGCGCCAGCAGCCTAGGGACTAGCGGGAGTCCCTACAATGAGCAGTTCTTC.